The clone carrying this TCR beta chain was recorded once. In the study's own analysis: Researchers report that nucleated cell counts were estimated from reference gene primer amplification. Method: immunoSEQ multiplex PCR; TCRdb's copy keeps in-frame clones and lacks some. D and trimming were read from the DNA, whereas the V and J calls and clone size are those reported in that table. The sample has 99,000 or so clones, roughly 84% seen once; the top ten hold roughly 2%. Germline assignment: CDR1 KGHSH and CDR2 LQKENI. The CDR3 runs 14 residues. Between the trimmed V and J ends, which lost 0 bases and 4 bases, there was a span of 9 bases. This entry comes from a study of blood T cell repertoires in COVID-19. Study-wide background: There were acute and convalescent COVID-19 samples, and they came from the United States, Italy and Spain. T cells, B-cell-depleted T cells, or PBMCs supplied cDNA or gDNA.

The source of this sequence is a man in his 70s with active or convalescent COVID-19. V usage is TRBV18 and J usage is TRBJ1-2; possibly TRBD1 for D (6 bases). Sequencing used peripheral blood. The CDR3 nucleotides are TGTGCCAGCTCACCACCCACAGGGCTCTATGGCTACACCTTC. As protein: CASSPPTGLYGYTF.